This T cell receptor (beta chain) was documented in a study of identical twins. Template switching created a universal primer site, and the cDNA included unique molecular identifiers. TCRdb processed the 5' RACE reads anew with MiXCR; each CDR3 protein has one entry. This table holds 200,000 to 250,000 distinct CDR3 sequences, over 13% found once. Germline values: CDR1 SGHNT, CDR2 YENEEA. The V end was cut by 0 bases, the J end by 6 bases, with 9 bases between. The CDR3 contains 14 residues. This clonotype was seen a few times. Its antigen is currently unknown. Study observations and caveats: Insertion counts were lower in abundant cord blood beta clonotypes, a trend that memory repertoires did not show. Less excess twin sharing appeared in beta out-of-frame sequences.

The donor group consisted entirely of healthy Caucasians. The rearrangement uses TRBV11-3 and TRBJ2-1; D is uncertain. The sample taken for sequencing was memory (CD45RO+) T cells sorted from blood. This TCR came from a woman aged 18-29 years in good health. The CDR3 DNA follows: TGTGCCAGCAGCTTAGATCCTTCCCCCAATGAGCAGTTCTTC. Translated: CASSLDPSPNEQFF.